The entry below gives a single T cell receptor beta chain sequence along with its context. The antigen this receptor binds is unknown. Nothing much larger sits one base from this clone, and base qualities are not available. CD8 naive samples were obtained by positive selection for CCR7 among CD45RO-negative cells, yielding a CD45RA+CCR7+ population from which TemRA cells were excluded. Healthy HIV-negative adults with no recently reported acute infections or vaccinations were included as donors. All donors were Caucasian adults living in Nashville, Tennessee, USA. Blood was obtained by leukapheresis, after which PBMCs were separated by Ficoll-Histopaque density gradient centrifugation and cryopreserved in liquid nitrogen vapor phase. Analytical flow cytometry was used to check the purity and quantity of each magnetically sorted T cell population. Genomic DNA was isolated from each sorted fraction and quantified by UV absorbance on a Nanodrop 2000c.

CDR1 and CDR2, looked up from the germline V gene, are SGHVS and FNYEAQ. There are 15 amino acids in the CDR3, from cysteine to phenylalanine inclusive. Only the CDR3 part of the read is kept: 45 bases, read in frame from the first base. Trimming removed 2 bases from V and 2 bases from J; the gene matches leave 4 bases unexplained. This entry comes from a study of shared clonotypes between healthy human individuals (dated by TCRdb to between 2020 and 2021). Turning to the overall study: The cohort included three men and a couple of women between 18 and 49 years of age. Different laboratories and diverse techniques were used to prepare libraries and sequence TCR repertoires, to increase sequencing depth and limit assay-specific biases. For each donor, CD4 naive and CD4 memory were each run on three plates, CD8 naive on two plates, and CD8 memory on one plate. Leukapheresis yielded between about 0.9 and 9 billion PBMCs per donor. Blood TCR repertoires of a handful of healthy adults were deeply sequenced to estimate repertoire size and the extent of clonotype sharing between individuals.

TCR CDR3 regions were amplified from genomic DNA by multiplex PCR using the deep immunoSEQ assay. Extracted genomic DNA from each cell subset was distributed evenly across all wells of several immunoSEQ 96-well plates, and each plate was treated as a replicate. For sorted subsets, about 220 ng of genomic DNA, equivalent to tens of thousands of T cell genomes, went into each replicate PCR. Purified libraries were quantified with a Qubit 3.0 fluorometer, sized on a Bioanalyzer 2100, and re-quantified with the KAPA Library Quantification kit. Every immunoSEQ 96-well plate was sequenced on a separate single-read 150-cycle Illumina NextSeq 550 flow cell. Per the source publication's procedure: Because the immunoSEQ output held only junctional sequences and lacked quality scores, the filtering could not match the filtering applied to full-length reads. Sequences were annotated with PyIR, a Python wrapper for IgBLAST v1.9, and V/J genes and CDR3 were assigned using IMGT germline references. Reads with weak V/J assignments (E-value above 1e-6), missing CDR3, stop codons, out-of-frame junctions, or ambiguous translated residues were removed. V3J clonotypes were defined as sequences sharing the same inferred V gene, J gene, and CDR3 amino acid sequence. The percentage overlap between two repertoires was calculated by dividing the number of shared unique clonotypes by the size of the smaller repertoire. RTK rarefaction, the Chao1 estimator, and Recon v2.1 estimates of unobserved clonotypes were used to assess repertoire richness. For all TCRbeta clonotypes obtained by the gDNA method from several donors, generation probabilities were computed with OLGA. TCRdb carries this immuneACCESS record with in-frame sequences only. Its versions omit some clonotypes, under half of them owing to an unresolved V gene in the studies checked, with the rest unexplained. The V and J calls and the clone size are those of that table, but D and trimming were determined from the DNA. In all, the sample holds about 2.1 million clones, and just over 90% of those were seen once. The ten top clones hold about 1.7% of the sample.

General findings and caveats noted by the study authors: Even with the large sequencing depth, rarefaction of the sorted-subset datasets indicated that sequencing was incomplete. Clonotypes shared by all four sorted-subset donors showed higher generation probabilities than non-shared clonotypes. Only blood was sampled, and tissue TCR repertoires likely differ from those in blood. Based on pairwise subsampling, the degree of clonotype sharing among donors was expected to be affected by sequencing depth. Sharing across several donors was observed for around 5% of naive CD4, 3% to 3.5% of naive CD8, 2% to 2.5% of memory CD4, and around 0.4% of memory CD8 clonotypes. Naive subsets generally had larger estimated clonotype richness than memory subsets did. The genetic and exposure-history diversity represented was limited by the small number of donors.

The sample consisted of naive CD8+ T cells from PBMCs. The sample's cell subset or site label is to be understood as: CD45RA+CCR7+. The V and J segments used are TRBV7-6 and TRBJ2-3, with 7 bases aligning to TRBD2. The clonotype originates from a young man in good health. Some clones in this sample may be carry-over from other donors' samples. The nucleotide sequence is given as TGTGCCAGCAGCTTACGGGAGGACTTCACAGATACGCAGTATTTT. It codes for CASSLREDFTDTQYF.